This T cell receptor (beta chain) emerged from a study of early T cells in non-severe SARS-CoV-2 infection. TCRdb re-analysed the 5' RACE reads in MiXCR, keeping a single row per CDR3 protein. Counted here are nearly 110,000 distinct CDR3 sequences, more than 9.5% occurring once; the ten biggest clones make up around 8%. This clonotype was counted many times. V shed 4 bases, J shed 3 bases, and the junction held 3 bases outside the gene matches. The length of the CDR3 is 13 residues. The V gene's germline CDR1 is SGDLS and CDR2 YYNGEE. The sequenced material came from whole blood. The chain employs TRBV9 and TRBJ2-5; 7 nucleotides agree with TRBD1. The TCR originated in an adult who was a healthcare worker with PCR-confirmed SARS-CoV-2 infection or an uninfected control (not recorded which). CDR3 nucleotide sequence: TGTGCCAGCAGCCGGGACAGCGAAGAGACCCAGTACTTC. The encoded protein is CASSRDSEETQYF.